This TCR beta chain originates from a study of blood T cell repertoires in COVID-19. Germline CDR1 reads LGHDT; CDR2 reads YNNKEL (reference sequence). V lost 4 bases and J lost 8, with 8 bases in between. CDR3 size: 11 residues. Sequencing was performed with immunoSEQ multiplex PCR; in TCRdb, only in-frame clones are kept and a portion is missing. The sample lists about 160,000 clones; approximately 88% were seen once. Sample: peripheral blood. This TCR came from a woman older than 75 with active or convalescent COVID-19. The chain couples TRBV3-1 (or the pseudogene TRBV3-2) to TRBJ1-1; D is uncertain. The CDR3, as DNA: TGTGCCAGCAGCCGGCAGGCGGAAGCTTTCTTT. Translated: CASSRQAEAFF.